These 29 T cell receptor beta chains originate from one sample sequenced in a study of cytomegalovirus exposure and HLA in healthy donors. This PCR relied on a set of 60 Vbeta primers and 13 Jbeta primers. Sequenced by immunoSEQ multiplex PCR; TCRdb stores in-frame clones only, minus some. The table counts about 110,000 clones; 3.6% lies in the top ten. Sequenced material: PBMCs. Receptor source: a man between 18 and 35 years old in good health and CMV-seronegative.

The CDR3 loop is CASSSPGMTSGGGGELFF. For the CDR3, the DNA is TGTGCCAGTAGTTCCCCCGGGATGACTAGCGGGGGCGGCGGGGAGCTGTTTTTT. The V gene is TRBV19, the J gene TRBJ2-2; TRBD2 aligns across 12 bases. The length of the CDR3 is 18 residues. Germline CDR1 and CDR2: LNHDA and SQIVND (reference sequence). The trim removed 5 bases at V and 7 bases at J, leaving 14 bases unmatched.

The V call is TRBV10-2, the J call TRBJ2-3, with TRBD1 matching over 9 bases. The CDR3 extends over 14 amino acids. V lost 11 bases, J lost 0 bases, and 6 bases stayed unmatched. Looked up from germline, CDR1 is WSHSY and CDR2 is SAAADI. CDR3 nucleotides: TGCGCCTTACAGGGGGCGCTTAGCACAGATACGCAGTATTTT. Translated, it gives CALQGALSTDTQYF.

This chain uses TRBV4-1 with TRBJ2-2, with 9 bases aligning to TRBD2. The V segment lost 0 bases and the J segment 5 bases; nucleotides outside the gene matches: 7. The CDR3 spans 17 residues. Looked up from germline, CDR1 is MGHRA and CDR2 is YSYEKL. In nucleotides, the CDR3 is TGCGCCAGCAGCCAAGAATCGACTAGCGGAGGAACCGGGGAGCTGTTTTTT. Its translation: CASSQESTSGGTGELFF.

CDR3 protein: CASSLQLAVTDTQYF. The CDR3, as DNA: TGTGCCAGCAGTTTACAACTAGCGGTCACAGATACGCAGTATTTT. This chain uses TRBV27 with TRBJ2-3, with 8 positions matching TRBD2. This CDR3 is built from 15 residues. With V trimmed by 2 bases and J by 2 bases, 3 bases remained unmatched. Germline V CDR1 and CDR2: MNHEY, SMNVEV (reference sequence).

The chain carries TRBV7-3 and TRBJ1-2; TRBD1 is a possible D gene (5 bases). Germline CDR1 is SGHTA and CDR2 is FQGTGA. This CDR3 is 16 amino acids long. V shed 4 bases and J shed 7 bases, with 22 bases lying between them. Here the CDR3 reads CASSSNPGREVSGYTF. CDR3 nucleotides: TGTGCCAGCAGCTCAAACCCGGGCAGGGAAGTAAGTGGCTACACCTTC.

The V call is TRBV19, the J call TRBJ2-1, with TRBD1 matching 8 bases. Germline lookup yields CDR1 LNHDA and CDR2 SQIVND (reference sequence). There are 13 residues in the CDR3. The V gene end was trimmed by 10 bases and the J gene end by 8 bases; junction bases not matched to a gene: 10. The CDR3 DNA reads as TGTGCCACCGCGACAGGGGCCAGGTATGAGCAGTTCTTC. Amino acid sequence: CATATGARYEQFF.

The chain has TRBV15 and TRBJ1-1; TRBD1 might be the D (5 bases). Trimming pared 0 bases from V and 0 bases from J, leaving 23 bases between. CDR1 and CDR2 from the germline V gene are LNHNV and YYDKDF (reference sequence). The CDR3 has 20 amino acids. CDR3 residues: CATSRDGGRLKELLNTEAFF. CDR3 DNA sequence: TGTGCCACCAGCAGAGACGGGGGACGCCTTAAGGAGTTATTGAACACTGAAGCTTTCTTT.

The chain couples TRBV6-5 to TRBJ2-7; D gene unclear. The CDR3 is made up of 14 amino acids. V lost 2 bases and J lost 0, with 8 bases in between. Germline V CDR1 and CDR2: MNHEY, SVGAGI. In DNA, the CDR3 is TGTGCCAGCAGTTACAATACTTTCTCCTACGAGCAGTACTTC. Amino acid sequence: CASSYNTFSYEQYF.

CDR3 residues: CASSHPGQTFEQYF. CDR3 DNA sequence: TGCGCCAGCAGCCACCCGGGACAGACTTTCGAGCAGTACTTC. The chain links TRBV4-1 to TRBJ2-7; 7 nucleotides match TRBD1. The CDR3 consists of 14 residues. Trimming at V came to 3 bases and at J to 6 bases, leaving 8 bases not matched to a gene. Germline values: CDR1 MGHRA, CDR2 YSYEKL.

This CDR3 is CASSKSRTVICYEQYF. The CDR3, as DNA: TGTGCCAGCAGCAAAAGCCGGACAGTAATCTGCTACGAGCAGTACTTC. The chain combines TRBV21-1 with TRBJ2-7; TRBD1, the table's D call, was not compared with the DNA. TRBV21-1 is labeled a pseudogene. CDR3 length: 16 amino acids.

This sequence joins TRBV9 and TRBJ2-7, with a possible D match to TRBD1 (6 bases). There are 15 residues in the CDR3. Looked up from germline, CDR1 is SGDLS and CDR2 is YYNGEE. V shed 5 bases and J shed 3 bases, with 18 bases lying between them. This CDR3 reads CASSPTQQGRYEQYF. CDR3 nucleotides: TGTGCCAGCAGTCCAACCCAACAGGGACGCTACGAGCAGTACTTC.

The J gene is TRBJ2-7, the V gene TRBV4-1, with D unclear. Germline loops: CDR1 MGHRA, CDR2 YSYEKL. Trimming pared 0 bases from V and 2 bases from J, leaving 8 bases between. There are 14 residues in the CDR3. CDR3 coding DNA: TGCGCCAGCAGCCAAGATATTAGTGCCTACGAGCAGTACTTC. This sequence encodes CASSQDISAYEQYF.

This chain links TRBV5-1 with TRBJ2-1; TRBD2 agrees at 7 bases. The germline V gene has CDR1 SGHRS and CDR2 YFSETQ. J was trimmed by 7 bases and V by 6 bases; bases with no gene match: 16. This CDR3 comprises 16 residues. The CDR3 nucleotides read TGCGCCAGCACGGGTCGTGCGGGAGCCCCGGGGAATGAGCAGTTCTTC. Translating gives CASTGRAGAPGNEQFF.

J is TRBJ2-4 and V is TRBV18; D is perhaps TRBD2 (7 bases). Trimming took off 3 bases at V and 0 bases at J, with 15 bases between the two ends. The CDR3 has 17 amino acids. The germline CDR1 and CDR2 sequences are KGHSH and LQKENI. For the CDR3, the DNA is TGTGCCAGCTCACCCGGCCGGGGGGCAGGAGCCAAAAACATTCAGTACTTC. This gives the protein CASSPGRGAGAKNIQYF.

The chain couples TRBV28 to TRBJ2-7, with 7 bases identical to TRBD2. The CDR3 runs to 15 residues. Germline CDR1 and CDR2: MDHEN and SYDVKM. The V gene end was trimmed by 5 bases and the J gene end by 2 bases; junction bases not matched to a gene: 9. The CDR3 region has the DNA TGTGCCAGCAGTCCTAGCGGAGGAAACCCCTACGAGCAGTACTTC. It translates to CASSPSGGNPYEQYF.

V gene TRBV10-3 combines with J gene TRBJ1-2, with a possible D match to TRBD1 (5 bases). This CDR3 is built from 14 residues. Trimming took off 11 bases at V and 5 bases at J, with 21 bases between the two ends. Germline values: CDR1 ENHRY, CDR2 SYGVKD. The CDR3 DNA reads TGTGCCTCCGCCCCTGGGAACCAGGGTTATGGCTACACCTTC. The encoded protein is CASAPGNQGYGYTF.

The rearrangement uses TRBV19 and TRBJ1-2; 11 bases match TRBD1. Germline CDR1 reads LNHDA; CDR2 reads SQIVND (reference sequence). CDR3 length equals 16 residues. J gave up 7 bases and V 6 bases, and 13 bases lay outside the gene matches. The CDR3, as DNA: TGTGCCAGTAGAAAGAGAGGACAGGGGGCTTTTGGTGGCTACACCTTC. This encodes CASRKRGQGAFGGYTF. Combining the CDR3 with reference TRBV19 and TRBJ1-2 gives the whole variable domain DGGITQSPKYLFRKEGQNVTLSCEQNLNHDAMYWYRQDPGQGLRLIYYSQIVNDFQKGDIAEGYSVSREKKESFPLTVTSAQKNPTAFYLCASRKRGQGAFGGYTFGSGTRLTVV.

This chain uses TRBV6-1 with TRBJ1-2; a weak D match, TRBD1 (5 bases). Germline V gives CDR1 MNHNS, CDR2 SASEGT. V lost 0 bases to trimming and J lost 2 bases, with 10 bases between them. The CDR3 spans 15 residues. For the CDR3, the DNA is TGTGCCAGCAGTGAAGCCAGGGCTGAAAACTATGGCTACACCTTC. It encodes CASSEARAENYGYTF.

The rearrangement links TRBV7-9 to TRBJ2-2, with D perhaps TRBD1 (6 bases). The CDR3 is 15 amino acids. Between the trimmed V and J ends, which lost 0 bases and 6 bases, there was a span of 11 bases. In germline, CDR1 is SEHNR, CDR2 FQNEAQ (reference sequence). As DNA, the CDR3 is TGTGCCAGCAGCTTAGCGAACAGGGATTCCGGGGAGCTGTTTTTT. The encoded protein is CASSLANRDSGELFF.

The chain has TRBV5-3 and TRBJ2-7; 8 bases fit TRBD1. TRBV5-3 is reported as an ORF; its role is uncertain. This CDR3 has 15 amino acids. The V gene end was trimmed by 4 bases and the J gene end by 1 base; junction bases not matched to a gene: 7. Here the CDR3 reads CARSETGTGSYEQYF. The CDR3 coding sequence is TGTGCCAGAAGCGAGACCGGGACAGGTTCCTACGAGCAGTACTTC.

The chain employs TRBV19 and TRBJ2-7; D is possibly TRBD1 (6 bases). V was clipped by 2 bases and J by 5 bases, with 19 bases between them. Germline V gene lookup returns CDR1 LNHDA and CDR2 SQIVND (reference sequence). The CDR3 has 16 residues. In nucleotides, the CDR3 is TGTGCCAGTAGTATAAGGTTCGGGAACAGGGTCCACGAGCAGTACTTC. It is translated as CASSIRFGNRVHEQYF.

The chain employs TRBV30 and TRBJ2-4; tentative D call: TRBD1 (7 bases). The CDR3 has 15 residues. The V end was cut by 2 bases, the J end by 0 bases, with 11 bases between. Germline-derived CDR1 and CDR2 are GTSNPN and SVGIG (reference sequence). The CDR3 coding sequence is TGTGCCTGGAGTCGCCAGGGGGGAGCCAAAAACATTCAGTACTTC. Translated: CAWSRQGGAKNIQYF.

The chain recombines TRBV2 with TRBJ1-1; no reliable D call. The germline V gene encodes CDR1 SNHLY and CDR2 FYNNEI. The length of the CDR3 is 10 residues. V was pared by 5 bases and J by 5 bases, with 3 bases between. The CDR3 spells CASSPTEAFF. As DNA, the CDR3 is TGTGCCAGCAGTCCGACTGAAGCTTTCTTT.

V gene TRBV30 combines with J gene TRBJ2-7, with 10 bases identical to TRBD2. Germline V CDR1 and CDR2: GTSNPN, SVGIG (reference sequence). This CDR3 is 24 amino acids long. V shed 0 bases and J 4 bases; nucleotides not matched to a gene: 33. Here the CDR3 DNA reads TGTGCCTGGAGTGTACGGGGTGCGGGAGGAAAGTCTAGCGGGAGAGGCGGTTTGTTGTACGAGCAGTACTTC. It encodes CAWSVRGAGGKSSGRGGLLYEQYF. The full variable domain, rest sourced from reference TRBV30 and TRBJ2-7, is SQTIHQWPATLVQPVGSPLSLECTVEGTSNPNLYWYRQAAGRGLQLLFYSVGIGQISSEVPQNLSASRPQDRQFILSSKKLLLSDSGFYLCAWSVRGAGGKSSGRGGLLYEQYFGPGTRLTVT.

The CDR3 nucleotides are TGCGCCAGCAGCTCTCCGACTAGCGGGAGTTACGAGCAGTACTTC. Its protein product is CASSSPTSGSYEQYF. The rearrangement joins TRBV4-1 to TRBJ2-7; 12 nucleotides align to TRBD2. The CDR3 contains 15 residues. Germline V lookup: CDR1 MGHRA, CDR2 YSYEKL. V was pared by 5 bases and J by 4 bases, with 6 bases of the junction left unmatched.

The V gene is TRBV9, the J gene TRBJ2-2, with 7 bases fitting TRBD1. Trimming cost V 4 bases and J 3 bases; bases outside gene matches: 9. The V gene's germline CDR1 is SGDLS and CDR2 YYNGEE. This CDR3 comprises 16 residues. CDR3 region: CASSMTTGPDTGELFF. The DNA of the CDR3 is TGTGCCAGCAGCATGACGACAGGGCCGGACACCGGGGAGCTGTTTTTT.

The gene calls are TRBV7-2 and TRBJ2-3, with 7 bases fitting TRBD2. The CDR3 loop spans 17 amino acids. With V trimmed by 2 bases and J by 1 base, 9 bases remained unmatched. The germline CDR1 and CDR2 sequences are SGHTA and FQGNSA. CDR3 nucleotides: TGTGCCAGCAGCTTATCAGGCGGGAGCCCAGGCACAGATACGCAGTATTTT. Protein sequence: CASSLSGGSPGTDTQYF.

This chain connects TRBV19 to TRBJ2-7; D ambiguous. The CDR3 spans 11 residues. Germline V gene sequence: CDR1 LNHDA, CDR2 SQIVND (reference sequence). The germline V and J ends were trimmed by 10 bases and 6 bases, with 13 bases remaining between them. CDR3 in DNA: TGTGCCACCAGTGTTAAATCCGAGCAGTACTTC. This encodes CATSVKSEQYF.

The genes are TRBV2 and TRBJ2-1, with a possible D match to TRBD2 (7 bases). V gave up 6 bases and J gave up 4 bases, with 16 bases separating them. The germline V gene encodes CDR1 SNHLY and CDR2 FYNNEI. There are 15 residues in the CDR3. CDR3 bases: TGTGCCAGCAGGCTACAAGGGGGGGGGTACAATGAGCAGTTCTTC. Its translation: CASRLQGGGYNEQFF.